The clone carrying this TCR beta chain was counted only a few times. This sample stems from a study of early T cells in non-severe SARS-CoV-2 infection. TCRdb analysed the 5' RACE reads with MiXCR anew, one entry per CDR3 protein. The sample consists of around 83,000 distinct CDR3 sequences, 12% of them appearing once. The germline gives CDR1 SGHDT, CDR2 YYEEEE. The CDR3 length is 16 residues. V was shortened by 4 bases and J by 5 bases, with 20 bases between the two germline ends. The source was whole blood, collected at baseline. The origin of this receptor is an adult who was a healthcare worker with PCR-confirmed SARS-CoV-2 infection or an uninfected control (not recorded which). The chain recombines TRBV5-6 with TRBJ2-3; D unresolved. The CDR3 loop is CASSGEANRRGDTQYF. CDR3 coding DNA: TGTGCCAGCAGCGGCGAGGCAAACAGAAGAGGAGATACGCAGTATTTT.